One sample yielded the 32 T cell receptor beta chains listed below, sequenced in a study of blood T cell repertoires in COVID-19. Profiling relied on immunoSEQ multiplex PCR, and the TCRdb table lists in-frame clones only, not all of them. This table holds about 220,000 clones, about four fifths found once. The specimen was PBMCs or T cells enriched from blood (not recorded which). The receptors were gathered from a woman between 40 and 50 years old with acute COVID-19.

The gene calls are TRBV6-2 or TRBV6-3 and TRBJ2-5, with D perhaps TRBD2 (5 bases). With 6 bases removed from V and 4 bases from J, the gap between germline ends came to 18 bases. The CDR3 contains 15 residues. Germline CDR1 reads MNHEY; CDR2 reads SVGEGT. CDR3 bases: TGTGCCAGCAGCACCGCTACTGCGGGCGTAGAGACCCAGTACTTC. This encodes CASSTATAGVETQYF.

The count of this clone is one. The CDR3 coding sequence is TGTGCCACCAGTGATTCGACAGGGGGAAAGTATGGCTACACCTTC. Translating it yields CATSDSTGGKYGYTF. The chain recombines TRBV24-1 with TRBJ1-2, with TRBD1 identical over 9 bases. This CDR3 comprises 15 residues. Germline-derived CDR1 and CDR2 are KGHDR and SFDVKD. Unmatched junction bases numbered 5, after V lost 2 bases and J lost 5 bases.

The chain carries TRBV18 and TRBJ2-2; possible D gene TRBD2, 6 bases. The CDR3 extends over 16 amino acids. Germline V gene sequence: CDR1 KGHSH, CDR2 LQKENI. V gave up 4 bases and J gave up 9 bases, with 21 bases separating them. The CDR3 nucleotides are TGTGCCAGCTCACTCCACCCACTAGCAGGACACCGGGAGCTGTTTTTT. It codes for CASSLHPLAGHRELFF.

The rearrangement uses TRBV18 and TRBJ1-2; tentative D call: TRBD1 (6 bases). The V end lost 2 bases, the J end lost 8 bases, and 12 bases lay between the germline ends. Germline CDR1 and CDR2: KGHSH and LQKENI. There are 13 residues in the CDR3. This chain's CDR3 is CASSPMGAEGYTF. CDR3 in DNA: TGTGCCAGCTCACCAATGGGGGCTGAAGGCTACACCTTC.

This chain links TRBV3-1 (or the pseudogene TRBV3-2) with TRBJ2-3; TRBD2 matches at 8 bases. The CDR3 spans 13 residues. The germline CDR1 and CDR2 sequences are LGHDT and YNNKEL (reference sequence). V trimming: 2 bases; J trimming: 6 bases; junction bases outside the gene matches: 1. Written as DNA, the CDR3 is TGTGCCAGCAGCCAAAGACTAGCGGATACGCAGTATTTT. Translating it yields CASSQRLADTQYF.

This clone showed up just a few times. This sequence joins TRBV5-1 and TRBJ1-6, with 8 bases matching TRBD1. CDR3 length: 15 amino acids. Germline V gene lookup returns CDR1 SGHRS and CDR2 YFSETQ. With 0 bases clipped from V and 9 bases from J, the junction kept 5 bases outside the gene matches. This chain's CDR3 is CASSLVGQGGSPLHF. In DNA, the CDR3 is TGCGCCAGCAGCTTGGTTGGACAGGGCGGTTCACCCCTCCACTTT.

V gene TRBV6-1 combines with J gene TRBJ2-7; the match to TRBD1 covers 8 bases. The junction had 4 bases not matched to a gene; V was cut back by 3 bases and J by 6 bases. This CDR3 has 13 residues. Germline V CDR1 and CDR2: MNHNS, SASEGT. CDR3 sequence: CASSEAGTGEQYF. The CDR3 nucleotides read TGTGCCAGCAGTGAGGCCGGGACAGGCGAGCAGTACTTC.

The table lists this clone with many counts. The V gene is TRBV27, the J gene TRBJ1-5, with D perhaps TRBD1 (6 bases). V lost 3 bases and J 7 bases, leaving 13 bases between the germline ends. The CDR3 loop spans 14 amino acids. Germline assignment: CDR1 MNHEY and CDR2 SMNVEV (reference sequence). CDR3 nucleotides: TGTGCCAGCAGTTTTTCACAGGGTTCACAGCCCCAGCATTTT. Its translation is CASSFSQGSQPQHF.

This clone was seen more than once but under ten times. The V call is TRBV11-2, the J call TRBJ2-7, with a weak D call TRBD1 (6 bases). Per germline, CDR1 SGHAT and CDR2 FQNNGV. The CDR3 covers 12 residues. Trimming stripped 4 bases from V and 2 bases from J, with 6 bases between. The CDR3 region is CASSWTAYEQYF. CDR3 DNA sequence: TGTGCCAGCAGCTGGACAGCCTACGAGCAGTACTTC.

This clone was counted once. The V and J genes are TRBV18 and TRBJ1-6; D not certain. V lost 3 bases and J 7 bases, leaving 10 bases between the germline ends. The CDR3 consists of 14 residues. Germline V gene data show CDR1 as KGHSH and CDR2 as LQKENI. The CDR3 DNA reads TGTGCCAGCTCACCGAGGAAGGAAAATTCACCCCTCCACTTT. It translates to CASSPRKENSPLHF.

The V gene is TRBV7-9, the J gene TRBJ1-1; no clear D gene. CDR3 length: 12 residues. Germline assignment: CDR1 SEHNR and CDR2 FQNEAQ (reference sequence). Trimming took 11 bases from V and 2 from J, leaving 12 bases between them. DNA of the CDR3: TGTGCCCTTCGGCGGGCCAACACTGAAGCTTTCTTT. It encodes CALRRANTEAFF.

CDR3 DNA: TGCGCCAGCAGCTTGGACGGAGACAATGAGCAGTTCTTC. Encoded protein: CASSLDGDNEQFF. V usage is TRBV5-1 and J usage is TRBJ2-1; no definite D call. Germline CDR1 SGHRS, CDR2 YFSETQ. The CDR3 has 13 residues. Between the trimmed V and J ends, which lost 0 bases and 5 bases, there was a span of 6 bases.

The chain uses TRBV10-2 and TRBJ1-1; unclear D gene. Germline CDR1 is WSHSY and CDR2 is SAAADI. The CDR3 extends over 14 amino acids. V lost 6 bases and J lost 1, with 12 bases in between. CDR3 region: CASSYSPPNTEAFF. The CDR3 DNA reads as TGCGCCAGCAGCTACAGTCCACCGAACACTGAAGCTTTCTTT.

The rearrangement joins TRBV9 to TRBJ1-5, with 11 bases aligning to TRBD1. Unmatched junction bases numbered 9, after V lost 1 base and J lost 0 bases. The CDR3 extends over 19 amino acids. Germline V lookup: CDR1 SGDLS, CDR2 YYNGEE. The chain's CDR3 is CASSVPRDRGEYSNQPQHF. As DNA, the CDR3 is TGTGCCAGCAGCGTACCCCGGGACAGGGGGGAGTATAGCAATCAGCCCCAGCATTTT. Full variable domain (missing parts from reference TRBV9 and TRBJ1-5): DSGVTQTPKHLITATGQRVTLRCSPRSGDLSVYWYQQSLDQGLQFLIQYYNGEERAKGNILERFSAQQFPDLHSELNLSSLELGDSALYFCASSVPRDRGEYSNQPQHFGDGTRLSIL.

This clone was counted once. The chain carries TRBV7-3 and TRBJ2-1, with 9 bases that match TRBD2. The CDR3 loop spans 15 amino acids. The ends lost 1 base at V and 5 bases at J; junction bases unmatched: 3. The V gene's germline CDR1 is SGHTA and CDR2 FQGTGA. The CDR3 region has the DNA TGTGCCAGCAGCTTAATGACTAGCGGCGACAATGAGCAGTTCTTC. Protein product: CASSLMTSGDNEQFF.

This chain links TRBV2 with TRBJ2-7, with TRBD2 matching over 10 bases. Germline values: CDR1 SNHLY, CDR2 FYNNEI. V lost 6 bases, J lost 1 base, and 6 bases stayed unmatched. The CDR3 runs to 15 residues. CDR3 in amino acids: CASRPPLAGSYEQYF. For the CDR3, the DNA is TGTGCCAGCAGGCCCCCACTAGCGGGGTCCTACGAGCAGTACTTC.

The V call is TRBV6-5, the J call TRBJ1-1; perhaps TRBD1 as D (5 bases). The CDR3 spans 14 residues. Germline V CDR1 and CDR2: MNHEY, SVGAGI. Deletions cut 2 bases from V and 1 base from J, with 8 bases between. This CDR3 is CASSYAGQNTEAFF. CDR3 coding DNA: TGTGCCAGCAGTTACGCCGGACAGAACACTGAAGCTTTCTTT.

J is TRBJ2-1 and V is TRBV7-9; TRBD1 aligns across 7 bases. Trimming took 5 bases from V and 7 from J; bases not matched to a gene: 20. CDR1 and CDR2 from the germline V gene are SEHNR and FQNEAQ (reference sequence). This CDR3 region has 18 residues. The CDR3 reads CASSPRTGVPLTMNEQFF. The CDR3 region has the DNA TGTGCCAGCAGCCCCAGAACAGGGGTACCCCTTACAATGAATGAGCAGTTCTTC.

The chain employs TRBV6-5 and TRBJ2-1; a possible D gene is TRBD2 (6 bases). The CDR3 contains 13 residues. The germline gives CDR1 MNHEY, CDR2 SVGAGI. V lost 8 bases to trimming and J lost 7 bases, with 15 bases between them. CDR3 in DNA: TGTGCCAGCTCAACGGGAGCTAAGAATGAGCAGTTCTTC. Protein sequence: CASSTGAKNEQFF.

The chain is built from TRBV5-1 and TRBJ2-1; the D gene is possibly TRBD2 (6 bases). Germline loops: CDR1 SGHRS, CDR2 YFSETQ. Trimming cost V 5 bases and J 9 bases, with 21 bases left between them. This CDR3 has 15 residues. DNA for the CDR3: TGCGCCAGCAGGGGGGGACTCACTCAACGCGGTGAGCAGTTCTTC. Protein: CASRGGLTQRGEQFF.

The gene calls are TRBV7-3 and TRBJ1-6; 7 positions match TRBD1. Germline CDR1 is SGHTA and CDR2 is FQGTGA. CDR3 length equals 14 residues. V shed 3 bases, J shed 7 bases, and the junction held 3 bases outside the gene matches. In nucleotides, the CDR3 is TGTGCCAGCAGCTTGGGACAGACGAATTCACCCCTCCACTTT. This codes for CASSLGQTNSPLHF.

The sample holds one count of this clone. This chain joins TRBV3-1 (or the pseudogene TRBV3-2) and TRBJ2-3; 7 bases are a match to TRBD1. V dropped 4 bases and J dropped 1; count of bases not matched to a gene: 8. The CDR3 runs to 16 residues. From germline, CDR1 is LGHDT and CDR2 YNNKEL (reference sequence). The CDR3, as DNA: TGTGCCAGCAGCCCCTTCCAAGGGGGCCGCACAGATACGCAGTATTTT. It translates to CASSPFQGGRTDTQYF.

This chain joins TRBV6-1 and TRBJ1-2; D is unresolved. The germline V gene has CDR1 MNHNS and CDR2 SASEGT. V dropped 0 bases and J dropped 5 bases, with 10 bases sitting between them. This CDR3 has 14 residues. The CDR3 protein is CASSEALSPYGYTF. For the CDR3, the DNA is TGTGCCAGCAGTGAAGCGCTTAGCCCTTATGGCTACACCTTC.

The rearrangement uses TRBV23-1 and TRBJ2-3; 13 nucleotides align to TRBD2. TRBV23-1 is sorted into the ORF group, with uncertain function. This CDR3 contains 18 residues. The J segment lost 2 bases and the V segment lost 7 bases, leaving 12 bases of the junction unmatched. The CDR3 nucleotides read TGCGCCAGCACCTTACTAGCGGGAGGGCCACCAGACACAGATACGCAGTATTTT. Its protein is CASTLLAGGPPDTDTQYF.

This sequence joins TRBV28 and TRBJ2-7; weak D call: TRBD2 (6 bases). Germline assignment: CDR1 MDHEN and CDR2 SYDVKM. V lost 7 bases, J lost 5 bases, and 18 bases lay in between. CDR3 length equals 14 residues. CDR3 region: CASIDSGYWDEQYF. DNA for the CDR3: TGTGCCAGCATAGATAGCGGCTACTGGGACGAGCAGTACTTC.

This clone occurred a few times. The V and J genes are TRBV19 and TRBJ1-2, with D unresolved. The V and J ends lost 4 bases and 6 bases respectively, with 15 bases between them. From germline, CDR1 is LNHDA and CDR2 SQIVND (reference sequence). This CDR3 has 14 amino acids. For the CDR3, the DNA is TGTGCCAGTAGTACACGGGGATTTGCTGATGGCTACACCTTC. As protein: CASSTRGFADGYTF.

This sequence joins TRBV3-1 (or the pseudogene TRBV3-2) and TRBJ2-7; 8 positions agree with TRBD1. Germline CDR1 and CDR2: LGHDT and YNNKEL (reference sequence). V shed 0 bases, J shed 6 bases, and the junction held 7 bases outside the gene matches. CDR3 size: 15 residues. The CDR3 spells CASSQDSDRESEQYF. CDR3 bases: TGTGCCAGCAGCCAAGATTCGGACAGGGAGTCCGAGCAGTACTTC.

This rearrangement joins TRBV5-1 to TRBJ1-2; 11 nucleotides match TRBD1. Germline V gene sequence: CDR1 SGHRS, CDR2 YFSETQ. This CDR3 has 15 residues. V gave up 5 bases and J gave up 4 bases; unmatched junction bases: 7. The CDR3 DNA is TGCGCCAGCAGAAACGGGACAGGGGGTTTCTATGGCTACACCTTC. The encoded protein is CASRNGTGGFYGYTF. The full variable domain, rest sourced from reference TRBV5-1 and TRBJ1-2, is KAGVTQTPRYLIKTRGQQVTLSCSPISGHRSVSWYQQTPGQGLQFLFEYFSETQRNKGNFPGRFSGRQFSNSRSEMNVSTLELGDSALYLCASRNGTGGFYGYTFGSGTRLTVV.

CDR3 residues: CASSLRGQSTDTQYF. In nucleotides, the CDR3 is TGTGCCAGCAGCTTGAGGGGACAGAGCACAGATACGCAGTATTTT. The chain recombines TRBV7-3 with TRBJ2-3, with TRBD1 matching 7 bases. From germline, CDR1 is SGHTA and CDR2 FQGTGA. J lost 0 bases, V lost 3 bases, and 3 bases had no gene match. This CDR3 has 15 residues.

The rearrangement uses TRBV23-1 and TRBJ1-4; 10 bases match TRBD1. TRBV23-1 is reported as an ORF; its role is uncertain. CDR3 size: 15 residues. After removal of 11 bases from V and 0 bases from J, the junction contained 6 bases not matched to a gene. Written as DNA, the CDR3 is TGCGCCGGCCGACAGGGGGCTTCAACTAATGAAAAACTGTTTTTT. Translated: CAGRQGASTNEKLFF.

Of note for this clone: Other DNA sequences in this specimen translate into the identical CDR3. This chain uses TRBV7-2 with TRBJ1-1; the D gene is possibly TRBD1 (5 bases). Trimming took 8 bases from V and 1 from J, leaving 14 bases between them. This CDR3 comprises 14 residues. Germline lookup yields CDR1 SGHTA and CDR2 FQGNSA. The CDR3 reads CASSSQGGNTEAFF. CDR3 nucleotide sequence: TGTGCCAGCTCCAGCCAGGGAGGGAACACTGAAGCTTTCTTT.

This clone was seen once. The V call is TRBV5-5, the J call TRBJ2-3; D possibly corresponds to TRBD1 (6 bases). The V gene's germline CDR1 is SGHKS and CDR2 YYEKEE (reference sequence). Trimming cost V 1 base and J 4 bases, with 13 bases left between them. The CDR3 is made up of 15 amino acids. DNA of the CDR3: TGTGCCAGCAGCTTGTCCGGCAGGGGCGCAGATACGCAGTATTTT. Its translation: CASSLSGRGADTQYF.